The 21 T cell receptor beta chains listed next were all sequenced from one sample in a study of response to subunit inactivated influenza vaccine. TCRdb re-derived calls from the RT-PCR reads in MiXCR, one entry per CDR3 protein. This table has around 520,000 distinct CDR3 sequences, approximately 10% appearing once. The specimen comprised PBMCs from blood, sampled on the day of vaccination. The receptors here all came from a man over 45 who received an inactivated influenza vaccine.

This clonotype was seen a few times. J is TRBJ2-3 and V is TRBV12-3 or TRBV12-4; no definite D call. The CDR3 runs to 18 residues. V lost 5 bases, J lost 1 base, and 22 bases lay in between. The CDR3 sequence is CASSNFLGPQRGTDTQYF. The DNA for the CDR3 is TGTGCCAGCAGTAATTTCCTAGGCCCCCAGCGAGGCACAGATACGCAGTATTTT.

Worth noting for this clonotype: A read error may account for a junction end that differs from germline. The J gene is TRBJ2-7, the V gene TRBV15, with D tentatively TRBD1 (6 bases). The CDR3 is 14 residues long. Germline CDR1 is LNHNV and CDR2 is YYDKDF (reference sequence). CDR3 DNA: TGTGCCACCAGCAGAGAGAGGGGGACCTACGAGCTGTACTTC. It codes for CATSRERGTYELYF.

V gene TRBV5-5 combines with J gene TRBJ2-7; no clear D. Trimming left V 4 bases short and J 7 bases short, with 15 bases between. The CDR3 has 13 amino acids. Per the germline V gene, CDR1 is SGHKS and CDR2 is YYEKEE (reference sequence). The CDR3 loop is CASSRKGLYEQYF. CDR3 coding DNA: TGTGCCAGCAGCCGGAAGGGATTGTATGAGCAGTACTTC.

This clonotype was seen more than once but under ten times. V gene TRBV5-4 combines with J gene TRBJ2-1, with 7 bases lining up with TRBD1. In germline, CDR1 is SGHNT, CDR2 YYREEE (reference sequence). The CDR3 covers 15 residues. V trimming: 7 bases; J trimming: 2 bases; junction bases outside the gene matches: 9. CDR3 sequence: CASGQDFSPYNEQFF. The CDR3 DNA is TGTGCCAGCGGACAGGACTTCTCTCCCTACAATGAGCAGTTCTTC.

This chain uses TRBV12-3 or TRBV12-4 with TRBJ2-5; 8 nucleotides line up with TRBD2. This CDR3 region has 16 residues. Losses at the gene ends were 2 bases for V and 5 bases for J; bases not matched to a gene: 10. The CDR3 loop is CASSLYIGGAGETQYF. CDR3 DNA: TGTGCCAGCAGTTTATATATCGGGGGGGCCGGGGAGACCCAGTACTTC.

The rearrangement links TRBV20-1 to TRBJ1-1; unclear D gene. Trimming shortened V by 8 bases and J by 1 base, and 14 bases separated the two germline ends. The CDR3 is made up of 13 amino acids. Germline CDR1 reads DFQATT; CDR2 reads SNEGSKA (reference sequence). The DNA of the CDR3 is TGCAGTTCCCGTGCGGAAGAGAACACTGAAGCTTTCTTT. Translated, it gives CSSRAEENTEAFF.

This clonotype was counted between two and nine times. The V call is TRBV6-2 or TRBV6-3, the J call TRBJ2-7; TRBD2 matches at 7 bases. V lost 4 bases to trimming and J lost 3 bases; unmatched junction nucleotides: 6. From germline, CDR1 is MNHEY and CDR2 SVGEGT. The CDR3 contains 14 residues. The CDR3 DNA sequence: TGTGCCAGCAGTTCGCCGGGACTAAGCTACGAGCAGTACTTC. Amino acid sequence: CASSSPGLSYEQYF.

The CDR3 protein is CASSQGSRMDTGELFF. The CDR3 DNA reads as TGCGCCAGCAGCCAAGGGAGCAGAATGGACACCGGGGAGCTGTTTTTT. The chain joins TRBV4-1 to TRBJ2-2; D is unclear. Trimming took 1 base from V and 3 from J, leaving 12 bases between them. The CDR3 length is 16 residues. CDR1 is MGHRA and CDR2 is YSYEKL in the germline V gene.

In this sample, this clonotype turned up many times. This chain connects TRBV5-5 to TRBJ2-1; TRBD1 might be the D (6 bases). Per germline, CDR1 SGHKS and CDR2 YYEKEE (reference sequence). V dropped 2 bases and J dropped 3 bases, with 9 bases sitting between them. This CDR3 is 14 amino acids long. The DNA of the CDR3 is TGTGCCAGCAGCTTACGGACAGACTACAATGAGCAGTTCTTC. Protein: CASSLRTDYNEQFF.

This clonotype has more than one count but fewer than ten. This chain links TRBV18 with TRBJ2-5; 7 bases fit TRBD1. Losses at the gene ends were 3 bases for V and 5 bases for J; bases not matched to a gene: 6. CDR3 length: 14 residues. Germline CDR1 reads KGHSH; CDR2 reads LQKENI. The CDR3 spells CASSPPGQRETQYF. The CDR3 DNA reads as TGTGCCAGCTCACCCCCGGGACAGCGGGAGACCCAGTACTTC.

This clonotype was counted only a few times. The junction departs from germline at one end; a sequencing error may be responsible. V usage is TRBV7-7 and J usage is TRBJ2-1; 11 bases match TRBD2. The CDR3 runs 19 residues. Germline V gene sequence: CDR1 SSHAT, CDR2 FNYEAQ (reference sequence). The CDR3 sequence: CASSAGPRLAGTAYNEQFF. CDR3 nucleotide sequence: TGTGCTAGCAGCGCGGGACCCCGACTAGCGGGGACAGCCTACAATGAGCAGTTCTTC. Based on the CDR3 plus reference TRBV7-7 and TRBJ2-1, the full variable domain is GAGVSQSPRYKVTKRGQDVTLRCDPISSHATLYWYQQALGQGPEFLTYFNYEAQPDKSGLPSDRFSAERPEGSISTLTIQRTEQRDSAMYRCASSAGPRLAGTAYNEQFFGPGTRLTVL.

The CDR3 loop is CASSQGYGNQPQHF. The CDR3 DNA reads as TGTGCCAGCAGTCAGGGGTATGGCAATCAGCCCCAGCATTTT. This chain uses TRBV6-2 or TRBV6-3 with TRBJ1-5; D perhaps matches TRBD1 (6 bases). Germline CDR1 is MNHEY and CDR2 is SVGEGT. The CDR3 is 14 amino acids. Trimming stripped 5 bases from V and 2 bases from J, with 10 bases between.

The chain recombines TRBV4-2 with TRBJ2-3; 7 bases map to TRBD2. CDR1 and CDR2 from the germline V gene are LGHNA and YNFKEQ. CDR3 length: 16 residues. The V and J ends lost 0 bases and 4 bases, in that order; junction bases with no gene match: 7. The CDR3 here is CASSQDGLVFSDTQYF. The DNA of the CDR3 is TGTGCCAGCAGCCAAGATGGACTAGTTTTTTCAGATACGCAGTATTTT.

The V and J genes are TRBV20-1 and TRBJ1-2; 11 bases match TRBD1. Trimming removed 5 bases from V and 6 bases from J; junction bases left unmatched: 2. Germline V gives CDR1 DFQATT, CDR2 SNEGSKA (reference sequence). CDR3 length: 12 residues. The CDR3 spells CSAGTGGNGYTF. The CDR3 DNA follows: TGCAGTGCTGGGACAGGGGGTAATGGCTACACCTTC.

V is TRBV2 and J is TRBJ1-2, with TRBD1 matching 7 bases. From germline, CDR1 is SNHLY and CDR2 FYNNEI. V shed 6 bases and J 2 bases; nucleotides not matched to a gene: 6. This CDR3 comprises 14 residues. The CDR3 sequence: CASRGQSQNYGYTF. CDR3 nucleotide sequence: TGTGCCAGCAGGGGACAGAGCCAGAACTATGGCTACACCTTC.

As DNA, the CDR3 is TGCGCCAGCAGCCAGCTAGCCACTTTAGAGCAGTACTTC. It translates to CASSQLATLEQYF. The chain is built from TRBV5-1 and TRBJ2-7; D possibly corresponds to TRBD2 (5 bases). The germline gives CDR1 SGHRS, CDR2 YFSETQ. Trimming took 4 bases from V and 7 from J, leaving 15 bases between them. The length of the CDR3 is 13 residues.

This clonotype was counted between two and nine times. This chain links TRBV20-1 with TRBJ2-2; D unresolved. Per the germline V gene, CDR1 is DFQATT and CDR2 is SNEGSKA (reference sequence). The CDR3 length is 14 residues. The V end was cut by 0 bases, the J end by 6 bases, with 11 bases between. The CDR3 bases are TGCAGTGCTAGAGATACGTCGGCGGCCGGGGAGCTGTTTTTT. Amino acid sequence: CSARDTSAAGELFF.

The V call is TRBV30, the J call TRBJ1-2, with a possible D match to TRBD1 (6 bases). V shed 6 bases and J shed 4 bases, with 12 bases lying between them. This CDR3 region has 12 residues. Germline V gives CDR1 GTSNPN, CDR2 SVGIG (reference sequence). This CDR3 reads CACLGGLYGYTF. The CDR3 region has the DNA TGTGCCTGCCTAGGGGGGCTCTATGGCTACACCTTC. The full variable domain, completed using reference TRBV30 and TRBJ1-2, is SQTIHQWPATLVQPVGSPLSLECTVEGTSNPNLYWYRQAAGRGLQLLFYSVGIGQISSEVPQNLSASRPQDRQFILSSKKLLLSDSGFYLCACLGGLYGYTFGSGTRLTVV.

This clonotype was seen only a few times. V gene TRBV25-1 combines with J gene TRBJ2-1; no reliable D call. The CDR3 covers 9 residues. Looked up from germline, CDR1 is MGHDK and CDR2 is SYGVNS. Trimming took 9 bases from V and 10 from J, leaving 7 bases between them. The CDR3 nucleotides are TGTGCCAGATCGTCCGAGCAGTTCTTC. Translated: CARSSEQFF.

This clonotype has at least ten counts. This chain joins TRBV7-2 and TRBJ2-7, with D perhaps TRBD2 (5 bases). The V end was cut by 5 bases, the J end by 5 bases, with 10 bases between. This CDR3 region has 12 residues. Looked up from germline, CDR1 is SGHTA and CDR2 is FQGNSA. CDR3 loop: CASSTWRDEQYF. The CDR3 DNA is TGTGCCAGCAGCACCTGGCGGGACGAGCAGTACTTC.

This clonotype was found a few times. This sequence joins TRBV7-2 and TRBJ2-7, with TRBD2 matching 10 bases. The CDR3 runs to 13 residues. CDR1 and CDR2 from the germline V gene are SGHTA and FQGNSA. The V gene end was trimmed by 5 bases and the J gene end by 9 bases; junction bases not matched to a gene: 7. The CDR3 DNA is TGTGCCAGCAGCAACAGCGGGGGGGCCGCGCAGTACTTC. It codes for CASSNSGGAAQYF.